The sequence of this T cell receptor beta chain was determined in a study of T cells in localized non-small cell lung cancer. Comment on this clone: Its antigen is currently unknown.

Study results and caveats: Turning up in adjacent lung were a median approximately 60 of the top 100 tumor clones. A single tumor region was sequenced, leaving heterogeneity possible. Uninvolved adjacent lung had higher T cell clonality than tumor and all other tissues. Greater blood T cell density accompanied longer overall survival.

The CDR3 is 13 residues long. The germline gives CDR1 MNHEY, CDR2 SVGAGI. J was trimmed by 10 bases and V by 7 bases; bases with no gene match: 10. Measured with immunoSEQ multiplex PCR; TCRdb has only the in-frame clones, and not every one. The table includes nearly 25,000 clones, more than 85% detected once. This chain connects TRBV6-5 to TRBJ2-1; the match to TRBD2 covers 7 bases. Here the sequenced sample was peripheral blood, taken before any cancer treatment. The receptor comes from a woman between 35 and 75 years old with stage I lung adenocarcinoma. The CDR3 region has the DNA TGTGCCAGCAACGGGGGAGGGCCGGAGGAGCAGTTCTTC. Encoded protein: CASNGGGPEEQFF.